This TCR beta chain was documented in a study of molecular identifiers for immune sequencing clone quantification. Study-wide context: RNA, taken in replicates from around 20,000 or 100,000 naive CD8 cells, was split five ways, with four sequenced.

Previously described methods with listed TCR primers produced the bulk TCR libraries. TCRdb reanalysed the PCR reads using MiXCR and keeps one entry per CDR3 protein. The sample includes about 40,000 distinct CDR3 sequences, approximately 25% seen only once; the top ten take about 0.93%. This clonotype has ten or more counts. Its matching antigen is unknown. Study-wide results and limits: Among effectors, clones above 20 RNA copies held over 97% of molecules; among naive cells, under 1%. Because of identical TCR molecules sharing a barcode, sizes of highly expanded clones could be underestimated.

The sequencing sample was made of naive CD8+ T cells from blood, with Jurkat cell RNA spiked in. The sample's subset: FACS-sorted CD8+CD4-CCR7+CD45RA+ naive T cells. This TCR was recovered from a human donor in good health. Some libraries in this study had Jurkat cell RNA spiked in.

CDR3 nucleotides: TGTGCCAGCAGAACTACGGTCCAAGAGACCCAGTACTTC. It yields the protein CASRTTVQETQYF. The chain carries TRBV25-1 and TRBJ2-5; D is undetermined. The CDR3 sequence is 13 residues long. V lost 6 bases and J 1 base, leaving 9 bases between the germline ends. Germline lookup yields CDR1 MGHDK and CDR2 SYGVNS.